This TCR beta chain was sequenced in a study of blood T cell repertoires in COVID-19. Study background: Nucleic acid was either cDNA or gDNA, and it came from T cells, B-cell-depleted T cells, or PBMCs.

CDR1 and CDR2 (germline): KGHSH, LQKENI. V dropped 0 bases and J dropped 5 bases, with 10 bases sitting between them. This CDR3 comprises 14 residues. In this sample, this clone turned up once. As originally analysed: Scientists estimated how many nucleated cells there were by amplifying reference gene primers. Here immunoSEQ multiplex PCR was the method, and the copy in TCRdb shows in-frame clones only, minus some. The V and J calls and clone size are taken from that table; D and trimming were inferred from the DNA. The repertoire has over 130,000 clones, 77% of them found once; the top ten carry roughly 8.6%.

Sequences were obtained from peripheral blood. The chain joins TRBV18 to TRBJ2-5; a weak D match, TRBD1 (6 bases). The receptor comes from a woman aged 45-65 years with active or convalescent COVID-19. The chain's CDR3 is CASSPPSQGETQYF. Written as DNA, the CDR3 is TGTGCCAGCTCACCACCGTCCCAGGGGGAGACCCAGTACTTC. Complete variable domain (other parts from reference TRBV18 and TRBJ2-5): NAGVMQNPRHLVRRRGQEARLRCSPMKGHSHVYWYRQLPEEGLKFMVYLQKENIIDESGMPKERFSAEFPKEGPSILRIQQVVRGDSAAYFCASSPPSQGETQYFGPGTRLLVL.